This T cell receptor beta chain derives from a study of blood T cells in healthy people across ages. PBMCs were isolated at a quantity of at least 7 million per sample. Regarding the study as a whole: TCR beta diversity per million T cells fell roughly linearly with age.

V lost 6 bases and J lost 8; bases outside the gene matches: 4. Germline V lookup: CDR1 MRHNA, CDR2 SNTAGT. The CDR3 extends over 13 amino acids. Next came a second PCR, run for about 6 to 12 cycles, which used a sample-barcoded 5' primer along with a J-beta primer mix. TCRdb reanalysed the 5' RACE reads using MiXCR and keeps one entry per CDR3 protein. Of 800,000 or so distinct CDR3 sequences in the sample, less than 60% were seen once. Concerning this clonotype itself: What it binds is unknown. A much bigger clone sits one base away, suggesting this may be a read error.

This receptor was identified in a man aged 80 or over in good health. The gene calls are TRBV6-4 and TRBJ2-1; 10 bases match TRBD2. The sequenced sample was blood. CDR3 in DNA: TGTGCCAGCAGACGAGCGGGAGGGTATGAGCAGTTCTTC. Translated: CASRRAGGYEQFF.